Below are 24 T cell receptor beta chains sequenced from a single sample in a study of cytomegalovirus exposure and HLA in healthy donors. Using immunoSEQ multiplex PCR, the repertoire was profiled, and TCRdb retains in-frame clones only, with some absent. The sample holds roughly 75,000 clones; around 94% are singletons and the top ten take over 2%. The specimen was PBMCs. These receptors originate from a woman between 18 and 29 years old in good health and CMV-seronegative.

The chain employs TRBV30 and TRBJ1-1, with TRBD1 matching 8 bases. This CDR3 has 13 residues. Trimming at V came to 4 bases and at J to 4 bases, leaving 5 bases not matched to a gene. Germline loops: CDR1 GTSNPN, CDR2 SVGIG (reference sequence). CDR3 bases: TGTGCCTGGACGACAGGGGCTTTCACTGAAGCTTTCTTT. Translating gives CAWTTGAFTEAFF.

The chain couples TRBV5-4 to TRBJ2-7; perhaps TRBD2 as D (7 bases). CDR3 length: 12 amino acids. Between the trimmed V and J ends, which lost 7 bases and 7 bases, there was a span of 15 bases. CDR1 and CDR2 (germline): SGHNT, YYREEE (reference sequence). In nucleotides, the CDR3 is TGTGCCAGCGGCCGGGGGGCGGAAGAGCAGTACTTC. Its translation is CASGRGAEEQYF.

The chain employs TRBV6-5 and TRBJ2-2, with 9 bases that match TRBD1. From germline, CDR1 is MNHEY and CDR2 SVGAGI. V shed 2 bases and J 5 bases; nucleotides not matched to a gene: 3. The CDR3 sequence is 15 residues long. Written as DNA, the CDR3 is TGTGCCAGCAGTTACGACGGACAGGGGACCGGGGAGCTGTTTTTT. Translation: CASSYDGQGTGELFF.

J is TRBJ2-7 and V is TRBV19; 7 bases agree with TRBD1. The V gene end was trimmed by 6 bases and the J gene end by 2 bases; junction bases not matched to a gene: 7. Germline values: CDR1 LNHDA, CDR2 SQIVND (reference sequence). The CDR3 length is 14 residues. The CDR3 reads CASRTTGPPYEQYF. Written as DNA, the CDR3 is TGTGCCAGTAGGACGACAGGGCCACCCTACGAGCAGTACTTC.

CDR3 sequence reads: CAWGWGQGTPYEQFF. The CDR3 coding sequence is TGTGCCTGGGGATGGGGACAGGGCACACCGTATGAGCAGTTCTTC. The gene calls are TRBV30 and TRBJ2-1, with 9 bases fitting TRBD1. V lost 5 bases to trimming and J lost 8 bases; unmatched junction nucleotides: 13. The CDR3 length is 15 residues. CDR1 GTSNPN and CDR2 SVGIG come from the germline V gene (reference sequence).

The CDR3 DNA is TGCGCCAGCAGCTCGGACGGACAGGGGGGAGGAGATACGCAGTATTTT. Residues: CASSSDGQGGGDTQYF. The rearrangement uses TRBV5-1 and TRBJ2-3; 10 bases are shared with TRBD1. V dropped 3 bases and J dropped 5; count of bases not matched to a gene: 9. Germline V gene sequence: CDR1 SGHRS, CDR2 YFSETQ. CDR3 length: 16 amino acids.

The chain has TRBV14 and TRBJ1-2; D might be TRBD1 (5 bases). V gave up 2 bases and J gave up 7 bases, with 17 bases separating them. The germline CDR1 and CDR2 sequences are SGHDN and FVKESK. The CDR3 extends over 15 amino acids. This chain's CDR3 is CASSQKTQGMVGYTF. The CDR3, as DNA: TGTGCCAGCAGCCAAAAGACGCAGGGTATGGTTGGCTACACCTTC. Based on the CDR3 plus reference TRBV14 and TRBJ1-2, the full variable domain is EAGVTQFPSHSVIEKGQTVTLRCDPISGHDNLYWYRRVMGKEIKFLLHFVKESKQDESGMPNNRFLAERTGGTYSTLKVQPAELEDSGVYFCASSQKTQGMVGYTFGSGTRLTVV.

V is TRBV4-1 and J is TRBJ2-1, with D possibly being TRBD1 (6 bases). The ends were cut back, 1 base at V and 8 bases at J, with 15 bases in the middle. Germline CDR1 reads MGHRA; CDR2 reads YSYEKL. CDR3 length: 15 amino acids. CDR3 loop: CASSQVPGDGDEQFF. For the CDR3, the DNA is TGCGCCAGCAGCCAAGTCCCAGGGGATGGCGATGAGCAGTTCTTC.

The rearrangement links TRBV5-8 to TRBJ2-5, with TRBD2 matching 11 bases. The CDR3 length is 18 residues. V trimming: 0 bases; J trimming: 0 bases; junction bases outside the gene matches: 7. Per the germline V gene, CDR1 is SGHTS and CDR2 is YDEGEE. CDR3 amino acids: CASSLGGTSGRNQETQYF. CDR3 in DNA: TGTGCCAGCAGCTTGGGGGGTACTAGCGGGAGAAACCAAGAGACCCAGTACTTC. The whole variable domain, filled in from reference TRBV5-8 and TRBJ2-5, reads EAGVTQSPTHLIKTRGQQATLRCSPISGHTSVYWYQQALGLGLQFLLWYDEGEERNRGNFPPRFSGRQFPNYSSELNVNALELEDSALYLCASSLGGTSGRNQETQYFGPGTRLLVL.

The chain uses TRBV18 and TRBJ2-7; 9 positions match TRBD1. This CDR3 has 16 amino acids. With 3 bases clipped from V and 2 bases from J, the junction kept 8 bases outside the gene matches. Germline loops: CDR1 KGHSH, CDR2 LQKENI. CDR3 region: CASSPTGTGFTYEQYF. For the CDR3, the DNA is TGTGCCAGCTCACCCACCGGGACAGGGTTTACCTACGAGCAGTACTTC.

The rearrangement joins TRBV11-2 to TRBJ2-3, with unresolved D. Looked up from germline, CDR1 is SGHAT and CDR2 is FQNNGV. This CDR3 is built from 14 residues. The V end was cut by 3 bases, the J end by 2 bases, with 9 bases between. This chain's CDR3 is CASSFGSFTDTQYF. Written as DNA, the CDR3 is TGTGCCAGCAGCTTTGGCTCGTTCACAGATACGCAGTATTTT.

The rearrangement joins TRBV2 to TRBJ2-5, with 12 bases matching TRBD2. The V gene's germline CDR1 is SNHLY and CDR2 FYNNEI. The CDR3 is 17 residues long. V dropped 6 bases and J dropped 0; count of bases not matched to a gene: 8. The CDR3, as DNA: TGTGCCAGCAGAACTCCACTAGCGGGGGGATACCAAGAGACCCAGTACTTC. This gives the protein CASRTPLAGGYQETQYF. The whole variable domain, filled in from reference TRBV2 and TRBJ2-5, reads EPEVTQTPSHQVTQMGQEVILRCVPISNHLYFYWYRQILGQKVEFLVSFYNNEISEKSEIFDDQFSVERPDGSNFTLKIRSTKLEDSAMYFCASRTPLAGGYQETQYFGPGTRLLVL.

V and J are TRBV21-1 and TRBJ1-2. TRBV21-1 represents a pseudogene. The CDR3 has 11 residues. The CDR3 DNA sequence: TGTGCCACGGTTAGAGACTATGGCTACACCTTC. It yields the protein CATVRDYGYTF.

V and J are TRBV19 and TRBJ1-5; D gene unclear. The V gene's germline CDR1 is LNHDA and CDR2 SQIVND (reference sequence). This CDR3 is 15 amino acids long. V lost 3 bases and J lost 7, with 16 bases in between. CDR3 protein: CASSITEIMSQPQHF. CDR3 nucleotide sequence: TGTGCCAGTAGTATCACCGAGATTATGAGCCAGCCCCAGCATTTT.

The CDR3 region is CASTPVGENLYEQYF. The CDR3 DNA sequence: TGCGCCAGCACCCCAGTGGGCGAAAACCTCTACGAGCAGTACTTC. The rearrangement links TRBV10-2 to TRBJ2-7; D not certain. The V gene lost 7 bases and the J gene lost 3 bases, with 19 bases spanning the gap. Germline V lookup: CDR1 WSHSY, CDR2 SAAADI. This CDR3 has 15 residues.

The chain uses TRBV6-5 and TRBJ2-5; 7 bases map to TRBD2. The germline V gene has CDR1 MNHEY and CDR2 SVGAGI. CDR3 length: 14 residues. Trimming took 5 bases from V and 5 from J; bases not matched to a gene: 8. CDR3 region: CASSDWGGSETQYF. In DNA form, the CDR3 reads TGTGCCAGCAGTGACTGGGGGGGGAGTGAGACCCAGTACTTC.

Here the CDR3 DNA reads TGCGCCAGCAGCCCCTCCGGGACTAGCCAGGATGAGCAGTTCTTC. It specifies CASSPSGTSQDEQFF. This chain links TRBV4-1 with TRBJ2-1; 9 positions agree with TRBD2. J lost 8 bases, V lost 4 bases, and 9 bases had no gene match. This CDR3 spans 15 amino acids. Germline CDR1 and CDR2: MGHRA and YSYEKL.

This chain connects TRBV28 to TRBJ1-5; 8 nucleotides agree with TRBD1. Germline CDR1 MDHEN, CDR2 SYDVKM. There are 16 residues in the CDR3. Trimming took 5 bases from V and 4 from J; bases not matched to a gene: 10. DNA for the CDR3: TGTGCCAGCAGTATGAGGACAGGACAGGGAAATCAGCCCCAGCATTTT. This encodes CASSMRTGQGNQPQHF.

V is TRBV30 and J is TRBJ2-3; the match to TRBD2 covers 9 bases. The CDR3 extends over 14 amino acids. CDR1 is GTSNPN and CDR2 is SVGIG in the germline V gene (reference sequence). The V and J ends lost 5 bases and 1 base, in that order; junction bases with no gene match: 4. The CDR3 loop is CAWARLAGTDTQYF. CDR3 in DNA: TGTGCCTGGGCAAGACTAGCGGGCACAGATACGCAGTATTTT.

V gene TRBV2 combines with J gene TRBJ2-2; weak D call: TRBD1 (5 bases). CDR3 size: 17 residues. The V gene's germline CDR1 is SNHLY and CDR2 FYNNEI. Deletions cut 5 bases from V and 2 bases from J, with 18 bases between. CDR3 in DNA: TGTGCCAGCAGTACCCCTGGGCAGGGATTAAACACCGGGGAGCTGTTTTTT. This gives the protein CASSTPGQGLNTGELFF.

With regard to this clone: The junction departs from the called germline gene at one end, perhaps through a read error. The V and J genes are TRBV7-6 and TRBJ2-5; TRBD2 matches at 10 bases. Germline values: CDR1 SGHVS, CDR2 FNYEAQ. The CDR3 is 16 residues long. The CDR3: CASSSLAGAVQGTQYF. The CDR3 region has the DNA TGTGCCAGCAGCTCTCTAGCGGGGGCAGTCCAAGGGACCCAGTACTTC.

The CDR3 DNA reads TGTGCCAGTAGTTCCCTCGCAGGGGGCACCGGGGAGCTGTTTTTT. Translated, it gives CASSSLAGGTGELFF. V and J are TRBV19 and TRBJ2-2; 7 nucleotides agree with TRBD1. The germline V gene has CDR1 LNHDA and CDR2 SQIVND (reference sequence). The CDR3 has 15 residues. With 5 bases clipped from V and 4 bases from J, the junction kept 7 bases outside the gene matches.

The chain links TRBV6-4 to TRBJ2-3, with D maybe TRBD1 (6 bases). Per germline, CDR1 MRHNA and CDR2 SNTAGT. This CDR3 region has 15 residues. V gave up 0 bases and J gave up 4 bases, with 11 bases separating them. This CDR3 reads CASSDSVQGPDTQYF. The CDR3 nucleotides read TGTGCCAGCAGTGACTCCGTACAGGGCCCAGATACGCAGTATTTT.

This chain uses TRBV6-1 with TRBJ2-7; possible D gene TRBD2, 5 bases. The CDR3 has 15 amino acids. V lost 0 bases and J 2 bases, leaving 11 bases between the germline ends. Germline V CDR1 and CDR2: MNHNS, SASEGT. CDR3 in amino acids: CASSEALDSAYEQYF. The CDR3, as DNA: TGTGCCAGCAGTGAAGCTTTGGACTCAGCCTACGAGCAGTACTTC.